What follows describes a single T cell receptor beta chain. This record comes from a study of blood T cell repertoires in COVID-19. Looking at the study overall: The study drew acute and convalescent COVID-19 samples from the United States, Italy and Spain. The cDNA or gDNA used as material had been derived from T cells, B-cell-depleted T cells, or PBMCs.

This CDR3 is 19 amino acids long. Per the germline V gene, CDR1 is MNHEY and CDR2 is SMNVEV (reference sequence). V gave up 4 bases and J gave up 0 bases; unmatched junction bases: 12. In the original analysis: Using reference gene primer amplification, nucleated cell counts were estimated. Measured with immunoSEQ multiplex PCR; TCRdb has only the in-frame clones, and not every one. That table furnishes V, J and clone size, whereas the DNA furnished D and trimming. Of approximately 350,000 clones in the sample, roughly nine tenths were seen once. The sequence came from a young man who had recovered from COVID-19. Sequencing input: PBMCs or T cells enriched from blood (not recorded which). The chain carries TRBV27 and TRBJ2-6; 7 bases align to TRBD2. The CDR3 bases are TGTGCCAGCAGTTACTTAAGTACGGGGGGACTCTCTGGGGCCAACGTCCTGACTTTC. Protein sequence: CASSYLSTGGLSGANVLTF.